These 15 T cell receptor beta chains came from one sample sequenced in a study of graft-versus-host responses after intestinal transplantation. Profiling relied on immunoSEQ multiplex PCR, and the TCRdb table lists in-frame clones only, not all of them. The sample lists over 14,000 clones; about 94% were seen once. The sample here was PBMCs, taken 9 days after transplant. The source is a human patient who received an intestinal transplant, so some T cells may come from the graft donor.

The V gene is TRBV10-3, the J gene TRBJ1-5, with 10 bases fitting TRBD1. Germline assignment: CDR1 ENHRY and CDR2 SYGVKD. The V and J ends lost 6 bases and 4 bases, in that order; junction bases with no gene match: 6. The CDR3 length is 15 residues. The CDR3 DNA reads as TGTGCCATCAGCGCCGACAGGGGGCGGAATCAGCCCCAGCATTTT. Translated, it gives CAISADRGRNQPQHF.

The V and J genes are TRBV6-5 and TRBJ1-2, with TRBD1 as a possible D gene (5 bases). Germline CDR1 and CDR2: MNHEY and SVGAGI. The CDR3 spans 13 residues. Between the trimmed V and J ends, which lost 0 bases and 7 bases, there was a span of 9 bases. Here the CDR3 reads CASSYSGDGGYTF. As DNA, the CDR3 is TGTGCCAGCAGTTACTCGGGGGACGGTGGCTACACCTTC.

This chain links TRBV18 with TRBJ2-5; possibly TRBD2 for D (6 bases). V was trimmed by 1 base and J by 2 bases, leaving 20 bases between them. Germline V gene sequence: CDR1 KGHSH, CDR2 LQKENI. CDR3 size: 18 residues. CDR3 in amino acids: CASSPRSPPGGGQETQYF. In nucleotides, the CDR3 is TGTGCCAGCTCACCACGTTCCCCGCCAGGTGGGGGGCAAGAGACCCAGTACTTC.

V usage is TRBV7-3 and J usage is TRBJ1-1, with TRBD1 as a possible D gene (5 bases). There are 15 residues in the CDR3. CDR1 is SGHTA, CDR2 FQGTGA, per germline. V gave up 0 bases and J gave up 5 bases, with 13 bases separating them. The DNA for the CDR3 is TGTGCCAGCAGCTTAACCCGGGACCCGGGGACTGAAGCTTTCTTT. Translation gives CASSLTRDPGTEAFF.

The chain uses TRBV2 and TRBJ1-2; 8 nucleotides agree with TRBD1. Germline loops: CDR1 SNHLY, CDR2 FYNNEI. V lost 6 bases to trimming and J lost 6 bases; unmatched junction nucleotides: 12. This CDR3 has 15 residues. The CDR3: CASRGIQGVTDGYTF. The CDR3 DNA sequence: TGTGCCAGCAGGGGAATACAGGGGGTGACGGATGGCTACACCTTC.

The V and J genes are TRBV5-4 and TRBJ2-7; D may be TRBD2 (6 bases). The CDR3 loop spans 14 amino acids. V lost 4 bases to trimming and J lost 3 bases, with 14 bases between them. Germline-derived CDR1 and CDR2 are SGHNT and YYREEE (reference sequence). The CDR3 reads CASSQSRGGYEQYF. CDR3 nucleotide sequence: TGTGCCAGCAGCCAATCAAGGGGAGGCTACGAGCAGTACTTC.

This clone is a singleton in its sample. V gene TRBV10-3 combines with J gene TRBJ2-7, with 7 bases aligning to TRBD1. CDR3 length: 13 residues. The germline V gene encodes CDR1 ENHRY and CDR2 SYGVKD. V shed 2 bases, J shed 7 bases, and the junction held 5 bases outside the gene matches. The CDR3 here is CAISETGAKEQYF. The CDR3 DNA is TGTGCCATCAGTGAGACAGGGGCTAAGGAGCAGTACTTC.

The gene calls are TRBV5-1 and TRBJ2-1, with 14 bases aligning to TRBD2. Trimming cost V 5 bases and J 5 bases; bases outside gene matches: 6. Germline CDR1 reads SGHRS; CDR2 reads YFSETQ. The CDR3 is 16 amino acids. CDR3 sequence: CASRTSGRGSHNEQFF. The CDR3 DNA is TGCGCCAGCAGGACTAGCGGGAGGGGTAGTCACAATGAGCAGTTCTTC.

The chain employs TRBV19 and TRBJ1-3; D not resolved. The V gene's germline CDR1 is LNHDA and CDR2 SQIVND (reference sequence). The CDR3 totals 14 residues. The ends were cut back, 2 bases at V and 0 bases at J, with 5 bases in the middle. This CDR3 is CASSISASGNTIYF. CDR3 sequence (DNA): TGTGCCAGTAGTATATCCGCCTCTGGAAACACCATATATTTT.

This chain connects TRBV25-1 to TRBJ1-1, with 9 bases matching TRBD1. Germline V gene data show CDR1 as MGHDK and CDR2 as SYGVNS. Trimming cost V 4 bases and J 0 bases; bases outside gene matches: 3. The CDR3 contains 15 residues. Written as DNA, the CDR3 is TGTGCCAGCAGTGCACAGGGGGCGTTGAACACTGAAGCTTTCTTT. As protein: CASSAQGALNTEAFF.

The genes are TRBV28 and TRBJ2-5; 9 nucleotides line up with TRBD1. J lost 5 bases, V lost 6 bases, and 4 bases had no gene match. This CDR3 is built from 13 residues. Germline V gene sequence: CDR1 MDHEN, CDR2 SYDVKM. The chain's CDR3 is CASRGTGMETQYF. For the CDR3, the DNA is TGTGCCAGCAGAGGGACAGGGATGGAGACCCAGTACTTC.

The chain employs TRBV10-3 and TRBJ1-1; D not certain. Germline V gene lookup returns CDR1 ENHRY and CDR2 SYGVKD. V was trimmed by 8 bases and J by 0 bases, leaving 4 bases between them. This CDR3 region has 11 residues. The CDR3 nucleotides read TGTGCCATCTCCATGAACACTGAAGCTTTCTTT. This codes for CAISMNTEAFF.

This chain uses TRBV30 with TRBJ2-1; D is ambiguous. The CDR3 length is 10 residues. Trimming removed 4 bases from V and 9 bases from J, with 7 bases in between. CDR1 is GTSNPN, CDR2 SVGIG, per germline (reference sequence). CDR3 loop: CAWKGGEQFF. CDR3 nucleotide sequence: TGTGCCTGGAAAGGTGGTGAGCAGTTCTTC.

The chain links TRBV7-9 to TRBJ2-7; tentatively, D is TRBD1 or TRBD2 (5 bases each). The V gene lost 5 bases and the J gene lost 2 bases, with 13 bases spanning the gap. CDR1 and CDR2 (germline): SEHNR, FQNEAQ (reference sequence). CDR3 size: 14 residues. CDR3 residues: CASSPGTEAYEQYF. In DNA, the CDR3 is TGTGCCAGCAGCCCCGGGACCGAGGCCTACGAGCAGTACTTC.

V is TRBV27 and J is TRBJ1-2; 11 bases are a match to TRBD1. Germline-derived CDR1 and CDR2 are MNHEY and SMNVEV (reference sequence). The CDR3 loop spans 14 amino acids. Trimming at V came to 7 bases and at J to 4 bases, leaving 5 bases not matched to a gene. CDR3 in DNA: TGTGCCAGCACTTTGGGACAGGGGGGCTATGGCTACACCTTC. Residues: CASTLGQGGYGYTF.